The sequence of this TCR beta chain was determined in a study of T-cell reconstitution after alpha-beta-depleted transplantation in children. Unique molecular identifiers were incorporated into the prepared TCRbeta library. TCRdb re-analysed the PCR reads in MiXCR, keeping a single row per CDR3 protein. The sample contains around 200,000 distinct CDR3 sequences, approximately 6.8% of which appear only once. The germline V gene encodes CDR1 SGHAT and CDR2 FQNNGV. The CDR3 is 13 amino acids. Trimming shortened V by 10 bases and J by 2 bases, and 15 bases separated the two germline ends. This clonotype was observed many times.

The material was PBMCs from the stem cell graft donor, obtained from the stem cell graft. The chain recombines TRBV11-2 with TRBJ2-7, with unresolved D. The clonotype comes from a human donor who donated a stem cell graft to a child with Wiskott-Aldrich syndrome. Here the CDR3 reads CATRWGSTYEQYF. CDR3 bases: TGTGCCACCCGCTGGGGTTCTACCTACGAGCAGTACTTC.